Shown below are 21 T cell receptor beta chains from a single sample sequenced in a study of tumor-infiltrating lymphocytes in localized non-small cell lung cancer. The data were produced by immunoSEQ multiplex PCR, yet TCRdb's version contains in-frame clones alone and is incomplete. The sample lists over 14,000 clones, about four fifths seen once, with about 2.5% in the top ten. The sample comprised lung tumor tissue. The receptors come from a human donor with non-small cell lung cancer.

The chain is built from TRBV2 and TRBJ2-3; TRBD2 might be the D (6 bases). The ends were cut back, 5 bases at V and 0 bases at J, with 12 bases in the middle. This CDR3 comprises 15 residues. Germline CDR1 and CDR2: SNHLY and FYNNEI. CDR3 coding DNA: TGTGCCAGCAGTTCGCCGGGACTTAGCACAGATACGCAGTATTTT. This encodes CASSSPGLSTDTQYF. Full variable domain (remainder filled in from reference TRBV2 and TRBJ2-3): EPEVTQTPSHQVTQMGQEVILRCVPISNHLYFYWYRQILGQKVEFLVSFYNNEISEKSEIFDDQFSVERPDGSNFTLKIRSTKLEDSAMYFCASSSPGLSTDTQYFGPGTRLTVL.

This sequence joins TRBV4-2 and TRBJ2-1; 7 bases match TRBD2. J lost 6 bases, V lost 4 bases, and 24 bases had no gene match. Per the germline V gene, CDR1 is LGHNA and CDR2 is YNFKEQ. CDR3 length: 20 amino acids. The chain's CDR3 is CASSRVRGGNTPSSGNEQFF. CDR3 in DNA: TGTGCCAGCAGCCGAGTGAGGGGAGGGAATACCCCCTCTTCCGGCAATGAGCAGTTCTTC.

The V gene is TRBV7-2, the J gene TRBJ2-7; possibly TRBD2 for D (5 bases). The CDR3 contains 14 residues. Germline V CDR1 and CDR2: SGHTA, FQGNSA. Trimming removed 2 bases from V and 6 bases from J, with 14 bases in between. Here the CDR3 reads CASSLKVSAGEQYF. In DNA form, the CDR3 reads TGTGCCAGCAGCTTAAAGGTTAGCGCGGGCGAGCAGTACTTC.

The chain carries TRBV6-5 and TRBJ2-7; 11 nucleotides match TRBD2. Trimming removed 4 bases from V and 4 bases from J; junction bases left unmatched: 6. This CDR3 is 15 amino acids long. In germline, CDR1 is MNHEY, CDR2 SVGAGI. The CDR3 loop is CASSLRTSGPYEQYF. As DNA, the CDR3 is TGTGCCAGCAGTTTACGGACTAGCGGGCCTTACGAGCAGTACTTC.

The rearrangement uses TRBV10-3 and TRBJ2-7; unclear D gene. This CDR3 contains 14 residues. V was clipped by 0 bases and J by 3 bases, with 9 bases between them. Germline V lookup: CDR1 ENHRY, CDR2 SYGVKD. CDR3: CAISESWSGYEQYF. The CDR3 DNA follows: TGTGCCATCAGTGAGTCCTGGTCGGGCTACGAGCAGTACTTC.

This clone was picked up one time. The chain links TRBV7-9 to TRBJ1-2; D not certain. Germline loops: CDR1 SEHNR, CDR2 FQNEAQ (reference sequence). V lost 4 bases, J lost 7 bases, and 10 bases lay in between. This CDR3 has 12 residues. CDR3 sequence reads: CASSSTPLGYTF. As DNA, the CDR3 is TGTGCCAGCAGCTCCACCCCACTTGGCTACACCTTC.

The chain carries TRBV7-2 and TRBJ2-7; D not resolved. Trimming stripped 0 bases from V and 5 bases from J, with 11 bases between. The CDR3 runs 14 residues. Germline-derived CDR1 and CDR2 are SGHTA and FQGNSA. The CDR3 DNA sequence: TGTGCCAGCAGCTTAGCTCGAACAGCTAACGAGCAGTACTTC. Residues: CASSLARTANEQYF. Full variable domain (missing parts from reference TRBV7-2 and TRBJ2-7): GAGVSQSPSNKVTEKGKDVELRCDPISGHTALYWYRQSLGQGLEFLIYFQGNSAPDKSGLPSDRFSAERTGGSVSTLTIQRTQQEDSAVYLCASSLARTANEQYFGPGTRLTVT.

The chain is built from TRBV25-1 and TRBJ2-5, with D perhaps TRBD1 (6 bases). Per germline, CDR1 MGHDK and CDR2 SYGVNS. The CDR3 loop spans 15 amino acids. V gave up 8 bases and J gave up 5 bases, with 21 bases separating them. Here the CDR3 DNA reads TGTGCCAGCCCGGACAGCCTCAGACGGTGGGAGACCCAGTACTTC. The encoded protein is CASPDSLRRWETQYF.

The chain couples TRBV11-3 to TRBJ2-7, with D uncertain. Germline assignment: CDR1 SGHNT and CDR2 YENEEA. V lost 2 bases and J lost 0, with 8 bases in between. This CDR3 is built from 14 residues. The CDR3 sequence: CASSLWTNSYEQYF. The CDR3 DNA reads TGTGCCAGCAGCTTATGGACGAACTCCTACGAGCAGTACTTC.

The chain carries TRBV4-3 and TRBJ2-7; possible D gene TRBD2, 6 bases. The germline V and J ends were trimmed by 0 bases and 2 bases, with 14 bases remaining between them. The CDR3 has 16 residues. Germline values: CDR1 LGHNA, CDR2 YSLEER. The CDR3: CASSQEGGLTPYEQYF. The CDR3 nucleotides read TGCGCCAGCAGCCAAGAAGGCGGACTAACACCCTACGAGCAGTACTTC.

This clone was picked up one time. The chain couples TRBV19 to TRBJ1-4, with a weak D call TRBD1 (5 bases). Trimming left V 3 bases short and J 0 bases short, with 11 bases between. The CDR3 contains 16 residues. CDR1 and CDR2 from the germline V gene are LNHDA and SQIVND (reference sequence). CDR3 in DNA: TGTGCCAGTAGTATTCAGGGATCGGCAACTAATGAAAAACTGTTTTTT. It translates to CASSIQGSATNEKLFF.

This clone came up once. The chain recombines TRBV11-2 with TRBJ2-1; 8 bases are a match to TRBD1. V shed 4 bases and J 6 bases; nucleotides not matched to a gene: 8. Germline values: CDR1 SGHAT, CDR2 FQNNGV. This CDR3 region has 15 residues. The CDR3: CASSSQTGASNEQFF. In DNA, the CDR3 is TGTGCCAGCAGCTCACAGACAGGGGCCTCCAATGAGCAGTTCTTC. The full variable domain, with the rest looked up from reference TRBV11-2 and TRBJ2-1, is EAGVAQSPRYKIIEKRQSVAFWCNPISGHATLYWYQQILGQGPKLLIQFQNNGVVDDSQLPKDRFSAERLKGVDSTLKIQPAKLEDSAVYLCASSSQTGASNEQFFGPGTRLTVL.

The chain joins TRBV15 to TRBJ1-3, with D unresolved. This CDR3 comprises 14 residues. Trimming removed 1 base from V and 8 bases from J, with 12 bases in between. In germline, CDR1 is LNHNV, CDR2 YYDKDF (reference sequence). The CDR3 nucleotides are TGTGCCACCAGCAGAGGGGTTGGCGGAGACACCATATATTTT. It translates to CATSRGVGGDTIYF.

The chain uses TRBV9 and TRBJ1-6, with D possibly being TRBD1 (6 bases). CDR1 and CDR2 (germline): SGDLS, YYNGEE. There are 15 residues in the CDR3. Between the trimmed V and J ends, which lost 0 bases and 14 bases, there was a span of 18 bases. The CDR3 spells CASSVVGDNPGTLHF. The CDR3 coding sequence is TGTGCCAGCAGCGTAGTAGGGGACAACCCGGGGACCCTCCACTTT.

Regarding this clone: This same CDR3 is encoded by further DNA sequences in the sample. This chain links TRBV18 with TRBJ1-5; 8 bases fit TRBD1. V shed 2 bases, J shed 2 bases, and the junction held 2 bases outside the gene matches. This CDR3 is 15 amino acids long. CDR1 and CDR2 from the germline V gene are KGHSH and LQKENI. DNA of the CDR3: TGTGCCAGCTCACCAGACAGGGGTGGCAATCAGCCCCAGCATTTT. Amino acids: CASSPDRGGNQPQHF.

This clone was detected only a few times. The chain recombines TRBV2 with TRBJ2-2; D is possibly TRBD1 (6 bases). The CDR3 contains 15 residues. Looked up from germline, CDR1 is SNHLY and CDR2 is FYNNEI. Deletions cut 6 bases from V and 2 bases from J, with 13 bases between. The CDR3 nucleotides read TGTGCCAGCAGAGGGGGATCCGCCAACACCGGGGAGCTGTTTTTT. Translation gives CASRGGSANTGELFF.

The V call is TRBV19, the J call TRBJ2-7, with D possibly TRBD1 on 5 matching bases. In germline, CDR1 is LNHDA, CDR2 SQIVND (reference sequence). The V gene lost 11 bases and the J gene lost 3 bases, with 14 bases spanning the gap. This CDR3 comprises 12 residues. CDR3 DNA: TGTGCCTCTGCCGACAGCTTCTACGAGCAGTACTTC. It is translated as CASADSFYEQYF. Drawing the rest from reference TRBV19 and TRBJ2-7, the complete variable domain is DGGITQSPKYLFRKEGQNVTLSCEQNLNHDAMYWYRQDPGQGLRLIYYSQIVNDFQKGDIAEGYSVSREKKESFPLTVTSAQKNPTAFYLCASADSFYEQYFGPGTRLTVT.

The J gene is TRBJ1-2, the V gene TRBV30; a possible D gene is TRBD1 (5 bases). V lost 4 bases and J lost 4, with 13 bases in between. The germline CDR1 and CDR2 sequences are GTSNPN and SVGIG (reference sequence). This CDR3 region has 13 residues. The CDR3 bases are TGTGCCTGGAACCAGGGAACCACCTATGGCTACACCTTC. Translating it yields CAWNQGTTYGYTF.

The chain joins TRBV7-9 to TRBJ2-2; 8 bases match TRBD2. Germline loops: CDR1 SEHNR, CDR2 FQNEAQ (reference sequence). This CDR3 has 14 amino acids. The J segment lost 7 bases and the V segment lost 5 bases, leaving 6 bases of the junction unmatched. This chain's CDR3 is CASSAVSGSGELFF. The CDR3 nucleotides are TGTGCCAGCAGCGCAGTAAGCGGGAGCGGGGAGCTGTTTTTT. Full variable domain (missing parts from reference TRBV7-9 and TRBJ2-2): DTGVSQNPRHKITKRGQNVTFRCDPISEHNRLYWYRQTLGQGPEFLTYFQNEAQLEKSRLLSDRFSAERPKGSFSTLEIQRTEQGDSAMYLCASSAVSGSGELFFGEGSRLTVL.

The chain links TRBV30 to TRBJ2-7; D remains unclear. The V and J ends lost 0 bases and 0 bases respectively, with 9 bases between them. This CDR3 spans 14 amino acids. Per the germline V gene, CDR1 is GTSNPN and CDR2 is SVGIG (reference sequence). The CDR3 loop is CAWSVPSSSYEQYF. The CDR3 bases are TGTGCCTGGAGTGTGCCGTCGAGCTCCTACGAGCAGTACTTC.

The table lists this clone with a count of one. The rearrangement uses TRBV29-1 and TRBJ2-3, with 11 positions matching TRBD1. V lost 1 base and J lost 2; bases outside the gene matches: 2. CDR1 is SQVTM, CDR2 ANQGSEA, per germline. CDR3 size: 15 residues. As DNA, the CDR3 is TGCAGCGTTGAAGGGACAGGGGGCAACACAGATACGCAGTATTTT. Its protein product is CSVEGTGGNTDTQYF.